This entry lists 18 T cell receptor beta chains sequenced from one sample in a study of CD4 and CD8 cells across lung adenocarcinoma regions. TCRdb analysed the PCR reads with MiXCR anew, one entry per CDR3 protein. The table lists under 8,000 distinct CDR3 sequences, about 45% of them singletons. The specimen was CD8+ T cells from the center of a lung tumor. The receptors here all came from a female donor with lung adenocarcinoma. The CD4 and CD8 labels of this study may be unreliable.

In this sample, this clonotype turned up a few times. This likely comes from a read error, as the CDR3 has no conserved phenylalanine or tryptophan at its end. It is unclear where the CDR3 begins or ends on the DNA, so no DNA is shown, and the CDR3 is as TCRdb lists it. J is TRBJ2-1 and V is TRBV6-1; TRBD1 is taken as the D call from the table, unchecked against the DNA. Germline loops: CDR1 MNHNS, CDR2 SASEGT. The CDR3 spans 16 amino acids, including both terminal residues. CDR3 protein: CASSRRDLLAIQYFGV.

Turning to this clonotype: A junction boundary mismatches the germline segment, possibly from a read error. The CDR3 DNA sequence: TGTGCCGGCATGGGCGGCCGAGCCCAAAAGACCCAGTACTTC. This sequence encodes CAGMGGRAQKTQYF. V and J are TRBV6-1 and TRBJ2-4; D not certain. The J call could be wrong; TRBJ2-5 is a better fit for the DNA end. In germline, CDR1 is MNHNS, CDR2 SASEGT. The length of the CDR3 is 14 residues.

There are many counts of this clonotype. CDR3 nucleotide sequence: TGTGCCAGCAGCAATGAGGGGCAGGGCTCCTACGAGCAGTACTTC. Its translation is CASSNEGQGSYEQYF. V gene TRBV11-2 combines with J gene TRBJ2-7; D is tentatively TRBD1 or TRBD2 (5 bases each). Per germline, CDR1 SGHAT and CDR2 FQNNGV. This CDR3 has 15 amino acids. Trimming removed 5 bases from V and 0 bases from J, with 14 bases in between.

By share of the sample, this clonotype is medium-sized (0.01 to 0.1%). A read error may be the cause here, since a much bigger clone is one base away. The CDR3 region has the DNA TGTGCCAGCAGTTACTTCCGGGACAGCCAAGCGACCCAGTTCTTC. This gives the protein CASSYFRDSQATQFF. This chain links TRBV6-6 with TRBJ2-1; 7 bases match TRBD1. V shed 1 base and J 13 bases; nucleotides not matched to a gene: 13. Germline assignment: CDR1 MNHNY and CDR2 SVGAGI (reference sequence). The CDR3 is 15 amino acids.

This clonotype is deemed medium-sized. The genes are TRBV6-1 and TRBJ1-5; no reliable D call. The germline V and J ends were trimmed by 4 bases and 3 bases, with 10 bases remaining between them. Germline loops: CDR1 MNHNS, CDR2 SASEGT. The length of the CDR3 is 14 residues. The DNA for the CDR3 is TGTGCCAGCAGTGCGAGGATGCCCAATCAGCCCCAGCATTTT. This sequence encodes CASSARMPNQPQHF.

V and J are TRBV11-3 and TRBJ2-4; either TRBD1 or TRBD2 may supply D (5 bases each). The CDR3 length is 15 residues. CDR1 is SGHNT and CDR2 is YENEEA in the germline V gene. Trimming removed 4 bases from V and 13 bases from J, with 23 bases in between. DNA of the CDR3: TGTGCCAGCAGCTCGGGGCTGGGAGCCAAAGATATGCAGTACTTC. Protein product: CASSSGLGAKDMQYF.

The chain combines TRBV6-5 with TRBJ1-2; D unclear. There are 10 residues in the CDR3. V was shortened by 4 bases and J by 8 bases, with 5 bases between the two germline ends. In germline, CDR1 is MNHEY, CDR2 SVGAGI. The CDR3 here is CASSFSGYTF. CDR3 nucleotide sequence: TGTGCCAGCAGTTTTTCCGGCTACACCTTC.

This clonotype is labeled as medium-sized. A much larger clone differs from this one at a single base, so this may be a read error. The chain couples TRBV6-1 to TRBJ2-1; TRBD2 might be the D (5 bases). The J call may be incorrect, as the DNA end agrees better with TRBJ2-7. Germline loops: CDR1 MNHNS, CDR2 SASEGT. The CDR3 is made up of 12 amino acids. The CDR3 DNA reads TGTGCCAGCCGTAAAATAGCGAATGAGCAGTACTTC. It yields the protein CASRKIANEQYF.

In its sample, this clonotype was seen many times. The chain is built from TRBV12-3 or TRBV12-4 and TRBJ1-5, with TRBD1 as a possible D gene (5 bases). This CDR3 is 12 amino acids long. Trimming took off 7 bases at V and 6 bases at J, with 10 bases between the two ends. CDR3 sequence (DNA): TGTGCCAGCACCACAGGAGTTCAGCCCCAGCATTTT. Translating gives CASTTGVQPQHF.

The rearrangement links TRBV12-3 or TRBV12-4 to TRBJ2-5, with D tentatively TRBD1 (6 bases). This CDR3 has 16 residues. The V end was cut by 6 bases, the J end by 11 bases, with 28 bases between. CDR3 in amino acids: CASRHGMGAEGEEQYF. Written as DNA, the CDR3 is TGTGCCAGCAGACACGGTATGGGGGCTGAAGGAGAGGAGCAGTACTTC.

The rearrangement joins TRBV6-2 or TRBV6-3 to TRBJ2-2; 12 bases are a match to TRBD2. CDR3 size: 15 residues. J was trimmed by 7 bases and V by 6 bases; bases with no gene match: 6. The germline V gene has CDR1 MNHEY and CDR2 SVGEGT. CDR3 in amino acids: CASRETSGSGGELFF. Here the CDR3 DNA reads TGTGCCAGCAGGGAGACTAGCGGGAGTGGCGGGGAGCTGTTTTTT.

This clonotype occurred once. The rearrangement uses TRBV5-1 and TRBJ1-6; 7 bases are a match to TRBD1. V trimming: 4 bases; J trimming: 6 bases; junction bases outside the gene matches: 7. There are 15 residues in the CDR3. CDR1 SGHRS and CDR2 YFSETQ come from the germline V gene. CDR3 nucleotide sequence: TGCGCCAGCAGCCTGAGGACAGGCGGTAATTCACCCCTCCACTTT. Residues: CASSLRTGGNSPLHF.

This clonotype was seen ten or more times. This rearrangement joins TRBV7-2 to TRBJ1-2; D gene ambiguous. Trimming shortened V by 6 bases and J by 4 bases, and 9 bases separated the two germline ends. CDR1 is SGHTA and CDR2 is FQGNSA in the germline V gene. This CDR3 spans 12 amino acids. CDR3 in amino acids: CASRMVGYGYTF. CDR3 coding DNA: TGTGCCAGCAGGATGGTAGGCTATGGCTACACCTTC.

The chain couples TRBV7-6 to TRBJ1-1, with no clear D. V gave up 5 bases and J gave up 0 bases, with 7 bases separating them. The length of the CDR3 is 13 residues. The V gene's germline CDR1 is SGHVS and CDR2 FNYEAQ. CDR3 amino acids: CASSLDLNTEAFF. CDR3 coding DNA: TGTGCCAGCAGCCTGGACTTGAACACTGAAGCTTTCTTT.

The gene calls are TRBV6-1 and TRBJ2-3; 7 nucleotides agree with TRBD2. The J call may be in error: the DNA end matches TRBJ2-7 better. CDR3 length: 17 amino acids. CDR1 is MNHNS, CDR2 SASEGT, per germline. CDR3 DNA: TGTGCCAGCAGCCGGGACGCAACTAGCGCCAGCAAAAACATGCAGTACTTC. This gives the protein CASSRDATSASKNMQYF.

The chain employs TRBV7-6 and TRBJ2-7, with TRBD1 matching 7 bases. Losses at the gene ends were 5 bases for V and 6 bases for J; bases not matched to a gene: 10. Germline V CDR1 and CDR2: SGHVS, FNYEAQ. The CDR3 loop spans 14 amino acids. CDR3 sequence: CASSVTPGQSEQYF. In DNA, the CDR3 is TGTGCCAGCAGCGTAACCCCGGGACAGAGCGAGCAGTACTTC. The variable domain in full, with the rest retrieved from reference TRBV7-6 and TRBJ2-7, is GAGVSQSPRYKVTKRGQDVALRCDPISGHVSLYWYRQALGQGPEFLTYFNYEAQQDKSGLPNDRFSAERPEGSISTLTIQRTEQRDSAMYRCASSVTPGQSEQYFGPGTRLTVT.

This clonotype was seen at least ten times. The V call is TRBV6-1, the J call TRBJ2-7; 10 bases map to TRBD1. CDR3 length: 15 amino acids. Trimming at V came to 8 bases and at J to 3 bases, leaving 10 bases not matched to a gene. CDR1 and CDR2 from the germline V gene are MNHNS and SASEGT. The CDR3 protein is CASAKRDRGNYEQYF. The CDR3 region has the DNA TGTGCCAGCGCGAAAAGGGACAGGGGAAACTACGAGCAGTACTTC.

Details on this clonotype: The DNA is left out, because the CDR3 cannot be placed on it with certainty; the CDR3 is given as TCRdb lists it. V is TRBV6-1 and J is TRBJ2-3; TRBD1 is taken as the D call from the table, unchecked against the DNA. The germline gives CDR1 MNHNS, CDR2 SASEGT. The CDR3 contains 18 residues when both ends are counted. CDR3 residues: CASSGRGWGGGATNTQYF.